The next 2 T cell receptor beta chains were all read from a single sample in a study of cytomegalovirus exposure and HLA in healthy donors. Method: immunoSEQ multiplex PCR; TCRdb's copy keeps in-frame clones and lacks some. Of 250,000 to 300,000 clones listed, approximately 86% were seen once; the top ten hold roughly 1%. The sample consisted of PBMCs. These receptor sequences come from a woman under 30 in good health and CMV-seronegative.

The CDR3, as DNA: TGTGCCACCAGCAGAAGCGGGGGGGCCGATACGCAGTATTTT. This codes for CATSRSGGADTQYF. V usage is TRBV15 and J usage is TRBJ2-3, with TRBD2 identical over 10 bases. With V trimmed by 2 bases and J by 6 bases, 2 bases remained unmatched. Germline loops: CDR1 LNHNV, CDR2 YYDKDF (reference sequence). This CDR3 comprises 14 residues.

Written as DNA, the CDR3 is TGTGCCAGCAGTTTAATCCTAGCGGGAGGGGTAGGGGAGCTGTTTTTT. Amino acids: CASSLILAGGVGELFF. The chain carries TRBV27 and TRBJ2-2, with 12 bases matching TRBD2. Trimming cost V 2 bases and J 8 bases; bases outside gene matches: 6. The germline gives CDR1 MNHEY, CDR2 SMNVEV (reference sequence). The CDR3 totals 16 residues.